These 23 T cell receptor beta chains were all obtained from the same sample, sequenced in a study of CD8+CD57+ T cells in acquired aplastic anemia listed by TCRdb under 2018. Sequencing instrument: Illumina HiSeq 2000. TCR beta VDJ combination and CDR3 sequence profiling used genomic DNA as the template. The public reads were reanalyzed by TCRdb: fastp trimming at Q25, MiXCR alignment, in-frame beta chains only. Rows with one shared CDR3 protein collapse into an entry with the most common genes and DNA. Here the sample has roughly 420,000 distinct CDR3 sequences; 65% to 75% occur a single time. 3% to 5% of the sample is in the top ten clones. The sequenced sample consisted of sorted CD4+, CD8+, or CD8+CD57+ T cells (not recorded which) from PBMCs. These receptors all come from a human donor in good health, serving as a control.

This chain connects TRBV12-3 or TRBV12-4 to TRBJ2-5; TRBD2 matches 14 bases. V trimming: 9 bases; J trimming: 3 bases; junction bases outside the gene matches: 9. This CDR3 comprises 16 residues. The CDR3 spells CASGPGLAGGKETQYF. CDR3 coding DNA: TGTGCCAGTGGTCCCGGACTAGCGGGGGGTAAAGAGACCCAGTACTTC.

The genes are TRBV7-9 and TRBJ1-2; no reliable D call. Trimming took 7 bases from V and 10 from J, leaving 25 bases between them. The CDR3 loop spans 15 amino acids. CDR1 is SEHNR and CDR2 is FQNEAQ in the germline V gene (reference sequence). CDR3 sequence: CASTAGSSTDTHYTF. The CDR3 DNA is TGTGCCAGCACAGCCGGATCATCCACAGACACTCACTACACCTTC.

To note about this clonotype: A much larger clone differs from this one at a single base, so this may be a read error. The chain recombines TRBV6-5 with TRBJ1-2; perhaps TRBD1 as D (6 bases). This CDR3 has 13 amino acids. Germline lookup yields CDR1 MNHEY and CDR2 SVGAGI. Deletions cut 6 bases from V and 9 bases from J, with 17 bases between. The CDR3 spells CASRFDRRESYTF. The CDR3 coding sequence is TGTGCCAGCAGATTCGACAGGCGCGAAAGCTACACCTTC.

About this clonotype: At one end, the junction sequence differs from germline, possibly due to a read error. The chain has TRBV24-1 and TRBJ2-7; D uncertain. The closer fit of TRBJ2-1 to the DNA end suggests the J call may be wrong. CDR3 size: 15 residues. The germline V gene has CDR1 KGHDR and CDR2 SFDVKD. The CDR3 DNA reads TGTGCCATCAGTGGTAACTCACGTGCCGCCTACGAGCAGTTCTTC. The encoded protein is CAISGNSRAAYEQFF.

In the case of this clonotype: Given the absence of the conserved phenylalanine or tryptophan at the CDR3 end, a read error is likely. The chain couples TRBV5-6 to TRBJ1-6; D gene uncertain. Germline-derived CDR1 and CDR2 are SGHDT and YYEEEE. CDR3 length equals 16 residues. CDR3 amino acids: CASSLGRASYSSPLHS. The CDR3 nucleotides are TGTGCCAGCAGCTTGGGAAGGGCGTCCTATAGTTCACCCCTCCACTCT.

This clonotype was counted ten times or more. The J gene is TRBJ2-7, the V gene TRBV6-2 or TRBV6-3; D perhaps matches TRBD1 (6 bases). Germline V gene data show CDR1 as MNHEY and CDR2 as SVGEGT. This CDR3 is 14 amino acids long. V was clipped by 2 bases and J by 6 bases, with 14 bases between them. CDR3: CASSYNRAISEQYF. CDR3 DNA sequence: TGTGCCAGCAGTTACAACAGGGCGATAAGCGAGCAGTACTTC.

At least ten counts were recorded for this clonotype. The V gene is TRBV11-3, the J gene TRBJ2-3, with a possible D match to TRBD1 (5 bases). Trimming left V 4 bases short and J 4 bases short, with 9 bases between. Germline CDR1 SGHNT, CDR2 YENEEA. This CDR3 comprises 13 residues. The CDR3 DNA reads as TGTGCCAGCAGCTCGACAGTAGCAGATACGCAGTATTTT. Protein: CASSSTVADTQYF. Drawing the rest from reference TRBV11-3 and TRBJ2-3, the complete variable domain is EAGVVQSPRYKIIEKKQPVAFWCNPISGHNTLYWYLQNLGQGPELLIRYENEEAVDDSQLPKDRFSAERLKGVDSTLKIQPAELGDSAVYLCASSSTVADTQYFGPGTRLTVL.

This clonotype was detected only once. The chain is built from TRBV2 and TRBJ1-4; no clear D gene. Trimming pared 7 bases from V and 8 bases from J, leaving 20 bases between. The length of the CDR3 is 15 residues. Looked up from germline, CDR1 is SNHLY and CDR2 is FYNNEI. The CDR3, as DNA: TGTGCCAGCACCCTGAGGACGGTGGAGGGAGAAAAACTGTTTTTT. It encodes CASTLRTVEGEKLFF.

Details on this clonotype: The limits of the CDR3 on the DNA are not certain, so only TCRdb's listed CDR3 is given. The CDR3 loop reads CASSVGLGARGGSYF. The chain employs TRBV7-2 and TRBJ2-5; the DNA was not compared with TRBD2, the D call given in the table. The germline V gene encodes CDR1 SGHTA and CDR2 FQGNSA. Ends included, the CDR3 has 15 residues.

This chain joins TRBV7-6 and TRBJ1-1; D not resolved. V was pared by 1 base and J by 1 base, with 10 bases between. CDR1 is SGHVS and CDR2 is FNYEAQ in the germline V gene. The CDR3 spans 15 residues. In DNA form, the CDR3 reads TGTGCCAGCAGCTTAGATGCCTGGGGGAACACTGAAGCTTTCTTT. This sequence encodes CASSLDAWGNTEAFF.

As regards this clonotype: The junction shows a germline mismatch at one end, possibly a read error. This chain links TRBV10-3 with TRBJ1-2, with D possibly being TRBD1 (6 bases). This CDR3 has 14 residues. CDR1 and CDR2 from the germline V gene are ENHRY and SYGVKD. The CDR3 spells CCASGAQGKYGYTF. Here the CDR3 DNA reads TGCTGTGCCAGCGGTGCCCAGGGGAAGTATGGCTACACCTTC.

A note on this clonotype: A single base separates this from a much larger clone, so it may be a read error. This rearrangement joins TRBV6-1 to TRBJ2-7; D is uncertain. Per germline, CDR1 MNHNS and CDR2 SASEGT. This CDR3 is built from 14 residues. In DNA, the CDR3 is TGTGCCAGCAGCGAACCGACTGGATCCTACGAGCAGTGCTTC. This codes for CASSEPTGSYEQCF.

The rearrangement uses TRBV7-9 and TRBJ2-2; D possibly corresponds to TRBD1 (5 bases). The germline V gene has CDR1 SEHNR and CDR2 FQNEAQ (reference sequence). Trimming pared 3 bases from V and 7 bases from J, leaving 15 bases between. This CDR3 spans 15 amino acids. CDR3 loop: CASSFRDKGSGELFF. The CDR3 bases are TGTGCCAGCAGCTTCAGGGATAAGGGTAGCGGGGAGCTGTTTTTT.

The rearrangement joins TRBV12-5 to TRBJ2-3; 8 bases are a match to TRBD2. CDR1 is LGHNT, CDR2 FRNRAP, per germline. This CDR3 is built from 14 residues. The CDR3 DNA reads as TGTGCCAGCGGTATAGCGGGAAGCACAGATACGCAGTATTTT. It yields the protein CASGIAGSTDTQYF.

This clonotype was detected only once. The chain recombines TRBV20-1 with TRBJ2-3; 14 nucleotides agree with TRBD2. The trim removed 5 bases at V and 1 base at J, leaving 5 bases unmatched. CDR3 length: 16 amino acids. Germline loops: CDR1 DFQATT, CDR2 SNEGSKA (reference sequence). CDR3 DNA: TGCAGTGCTCGACTAGCGGGGGGGCGGGGCACAGATACGCAGTATTTT. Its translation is CSARLAGGRGTDTQYF.

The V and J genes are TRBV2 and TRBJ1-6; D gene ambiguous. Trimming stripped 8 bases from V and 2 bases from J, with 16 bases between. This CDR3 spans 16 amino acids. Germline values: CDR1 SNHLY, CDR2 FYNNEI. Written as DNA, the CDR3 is TGTGCCAGCGGTTATAACGGGGTGGCCTATAATTCACCCCTCCACTTT. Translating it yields CASGYNGVAYNSPLHF.

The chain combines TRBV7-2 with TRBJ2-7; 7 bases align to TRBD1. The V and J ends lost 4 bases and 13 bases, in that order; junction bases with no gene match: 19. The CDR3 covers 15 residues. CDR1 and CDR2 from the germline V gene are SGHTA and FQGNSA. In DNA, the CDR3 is TGTGCCAGCAGCTCAGGCTACAGGGGAGACTATGGGCACTACTTC. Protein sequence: CASSSGYRGDYGHYF.

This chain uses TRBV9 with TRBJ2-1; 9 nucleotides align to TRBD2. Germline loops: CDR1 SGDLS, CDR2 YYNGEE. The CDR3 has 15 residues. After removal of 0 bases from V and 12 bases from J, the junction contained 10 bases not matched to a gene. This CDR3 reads CASSVGGGATDAQFF. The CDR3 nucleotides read TGTGCCAGCAGCGTAGGCGGGGGGGCGACAGATGCGCAGTTCTTC.

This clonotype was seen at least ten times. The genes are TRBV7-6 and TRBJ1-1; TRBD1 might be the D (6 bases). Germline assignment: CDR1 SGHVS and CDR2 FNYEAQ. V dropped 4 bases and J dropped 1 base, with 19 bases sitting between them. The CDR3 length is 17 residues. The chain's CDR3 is CASSSPLLDRTNTEAFF. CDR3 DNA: TGTGCCAGCAGCTCCCCCCTTTTAGACAGGACGAACACTGAAGCTTTCTTT. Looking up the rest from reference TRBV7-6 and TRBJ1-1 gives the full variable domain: GAGVSQSPRYKVTKRGQDVALRCDPISGHVSLYWYRQALGQGPEFLTYFNYEAQQDKSGLPNDRFSAERPEGSISTLTIQRTEQRDSAMYRCASSSPLLDRTNTEAFFGQGTRLTVV.

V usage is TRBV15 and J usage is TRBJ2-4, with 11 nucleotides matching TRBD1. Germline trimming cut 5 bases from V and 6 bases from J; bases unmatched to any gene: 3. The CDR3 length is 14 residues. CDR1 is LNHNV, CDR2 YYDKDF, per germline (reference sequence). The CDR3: CATSRGTGGNIQYF. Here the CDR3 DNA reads TGTGCCACCAGCCGAGGGACAGGGGGAAACATTCAGTACTTC.

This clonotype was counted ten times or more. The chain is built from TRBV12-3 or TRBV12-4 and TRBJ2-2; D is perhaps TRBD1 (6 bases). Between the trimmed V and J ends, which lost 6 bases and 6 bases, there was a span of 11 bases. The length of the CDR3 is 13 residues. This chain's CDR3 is CASSRNRAGELFF. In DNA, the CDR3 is TGTGCCAGCAGCCGCAACAGGGCCGGGGAGCTGTTTTTT.

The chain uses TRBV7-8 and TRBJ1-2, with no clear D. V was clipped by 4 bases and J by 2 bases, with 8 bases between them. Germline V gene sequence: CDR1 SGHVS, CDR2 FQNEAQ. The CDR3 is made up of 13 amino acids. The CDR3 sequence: CASSWGGNYGYTF. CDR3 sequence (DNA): TGTGCCAGCAGCTGGGGAGGGAACTATGGCTACACCTTC.

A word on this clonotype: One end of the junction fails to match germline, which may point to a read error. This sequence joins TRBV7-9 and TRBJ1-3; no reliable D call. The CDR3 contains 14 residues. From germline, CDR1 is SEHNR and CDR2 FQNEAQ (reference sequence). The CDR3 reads CASSPRNSGSTKYF. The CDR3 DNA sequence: TGTGCCAGCAGCCCACGGAACTCTGGAAGCACCAAATACTTT.